A single sample gave rise to the 14 T cell receptor beta chains below, sequenced in a study of blood T cells in healthy people across ages. Primers used in a second PCR of roughly 7 to 11 cycles were a sample-barcoded 5' primer and a J-beta primer mix. One entry per CDR3 protein, called by TCRdb with MiXCR from the 5' RACE reads. The sample records 1,500,000 or so distinct CDR3 sequences, approximately 43% being singletons. Sequencing was carried out using blood. Receptors were obtained from a young woman in good health.

The chain combines TRBV20-1 with TRBJ2-5, with 7 bases aligning to TRBD2. Losses at the gene ends were 0 bases for V and 5 bases for J; bases not matched to a gene: 9. The V gene's germline CDR1 is DFQATT and CDR2 SNEGSKA (reference sequence). This CDR3 is 15 amino acids long. In DNA form, the CDR3 reads TGCAGTGCTAGAGATCCCCGACTAGCCAGGGAGACCCAGTACTTC. This sequence encodes CSARDPRLARETQYF.

This clonotype was detected only a few times. V usage is TRBV6-5 and J usage is TRBJ2-4; D gene ambiguous. CDR3 length equals 13 residues. V dropped 5 bases and J dropped 0 bases, with 5 bases sitting between them. CDR1 MNHEY and CDR2 SVGAGI come from the germline V gene. The CDR3 DNA sequence: TGTGCCAGCAGTAAGACAGCCAAAAACATTCAGTACTTC. This encodes CASSKTAKNIQYF.

V usage is TRBV5-5 and J usage is TRBJ1-1; TRBD1 might be the D (6 bases). This CDR3 has 15 residues. Trimming removed 2 bases at V and 3 bases at J, with 14 bases between. The V gene's germline CDR1 is SGHKS and CDR2 YYEKEE (reference sequence). The CDR3 loop is CASSLTQGGYTEAFF. CDR3 DNA: TGTGCCAGCAGCTTAACACAGGGAGGGTACACTGAAGCTTTCTTT.

The J gene is TRBJ2-1, the V gene TRBV2; D remains ambiguous. The CDR3 consists of 12 residues. V was pared by 3 bases and J by 15 bases, with 15 bases between. Germline CDR1 and CDR2: SNHLY and FYNNEI. The CDR3, as DNA: TGTGCCAGCAGTGACTATGACCCTGCATTGTTCTTC. It yields the protein CASSDYDPALFF.

This clonotype was counted ten times or more. This chain uses TRBV12-3 or TRBV12-4 with TRBJ1-2; D unresolved. V gave up 1 base and J gave up 8 bases, with 8 bases separating them. CDR3 length equals 12 residues. This chain's CDR3 is CASSLGVDGYTF. CDR3 DNA sequence: TGTGCCAGCAGTTTAGGGGTCGACGGCTACACCTTC.

V is TRBV19 and J is TRBJ1-5; TRBD1 agrees at 9 bases. Trimming removed 4 bases from V and 1 base from J; junction bases left unmatched: 5. Germline values: CDR1 LNHDA, CDR2 SQIVND (reference sequence). The CDR3 covers 16 residues. The DNA for the CDR3 is TGTGCCAGTAGTACCGGGACAGGGATCAGCAATCAGCCCCAGCATTTT. This gives the protein CASSTGTGISNQPQHF.

This clonotype was seen more than once but under ten times. This chain joins TRBV20-1 and TRBJ2-3, with D uncertain. This CDR3 spans 13 amino acids. CDR1 is DFQATT and CDR2 is SNEGSKA in the germline V gene (reference sequence). The V gene lost 6 bases and the J gene lost 0 bases, with 10 bases spanning the gap. CDR3 in amino acids: CSASDHSTDTQYF. The CDR3 region has the DNA TGCAGTGCCAGTGACCACAGCACAGATACGCAGTATTTT.

The genes are TRBV12-3 or TRBV12-4 and TRBJ2-1; TRBD2 might be the D (5 bases). V shed 6 bases and J shed 7 bases, with 16 bases lying between them. The CDR3 has 14 amino acids. CDR3 region: CASRTIGMVNEQFF. The CDR3 DNA reads as TGTGCCAGCAGGACTATCGGGATGGTTAATGAGCAGTTCTTC.

The chain combines TRBV9 with TRBJ2-4, with 10 bases aligning to TRBD1. The end of the DNA aligns better with TRBJ2-7, so the J call may be wrong. The CDR3 runs 15 residues. Germline V gene sequence: CDR1 SGDLS, CDR2 YYNGEE. CDR3: CASSFSGDRGYEQYF. CDR3 sequence (DNA): TGTGCCAGCAGCTTCTCCGGGGACAGGGGTTACGAGCAGTACTTC.

Only a few counts were recorded for this clonotype. The rearrangement links TRBV20-1 to TRBJ2-3, with 7 bases aligning to TRBD2. The J segment lost 0 bases and the V segment lost 3 bases, leaving 6 bases of the junction unmatched. CDR3 length equals 15 residues. The germline V gene has CDR1 DFQATT and CDR2 SNEGSKA (reference sequence). CDR3 region: CSARGRGTSTDTQYF. DNA for the CDR3: TGCAGTGCTAGGGGGCGGGGGACTAGCACAGATACGCAGTATTTT.

A few counts support this clonotype. The chain couples TRBV4-2 to TRBJ2-5; D is perhaps TRBD2 (6 bases). The CDR3 has 17 residues. V gave up 0 bases and J gave up 1 base, with 15 bases separating them. Germline values: CDR1 LGHNA, CDR2 YNFKEQ. The DNA of the CDR3 is TGTGCCAGCAGCCAAGAATGGCTAGCGAGCTTCCAAGAGACCCAGTACTTC. Translation gives CASSQEWLASFQETQYF.

This chain links TRBV7-9 with TRBJ1-4; a possible D gene is TRBD1 (5 bases). Per germline, CDR1 SEHNR and CDR2 FQNEAQ (reference sequence). This CDR3 spans 13 amino acids. The germline V and J ends were trimmed by 5 bases and 10 bases, with 14 bases remaining between them. The CDR3 loop is CASSPGRVGKLFF. The CDR3 DNA follows: TGTGCCAGCAGCCCAGGGCGGGTGGGAAAACTGTTTTTT. The variable domain in full, completed from reference TRBV7-9 and TRBJ1-4, reads DTGVSQNPRHKITKRGQNVTFRCDPISEHNRLYWYRQTLGQGPEFLTYFQNEAQLEKSRLLSDRFSAERPKGSFSTLEIQRTEQGDSAMYLCASSPGRVGKLFFGSGTQLSVL.

This clonotype was counted only a few times. V gene TRBV20-1 combines with J gene TRBJ2-7, with D perhaps matching TRBD2 (6 bases). The CDR3 is made up of 15 amino acids. V lost 5 bases to trimming and J lost 0 bases, with 17 bases between them. Per the germline V gene, CDR1 is DFQATT and CDR2 is SNEGSKA (reference sequence). The CDR3 DNA is TGCAGTGCTCCGACCGGGACTCGAAGCTCCTACGAGCAGTACTTC. Translating gives CSAPTGTRSSYEQYF.

This clonotype was seen more than once but under ten times. V and J are TRBV7-9 and TRBJ1-5; no clear D gene. Germline assignment: CDR1 SEHNR and CDR2 FQNEAQ (reference sequence). The V and J ends lost 5 bases and 4 bases respectively, with 15 bases between them. This CDR3 is built from 15 residues. Here the CDR3 reads CASSPLPDGNQPQHF. CDR3 nucleotides: TGTGCCAGCAGCCCTCTCCCGGACGGAAATCAGCCCCAGCATTTT.